Listed below are T cell receptor beta chains from one sample, sequenced in a study of blood T cell repertoires in COVID-19. The method was immunoSEQ multiplex PCR; TCRdb's version includes in-frame clones alone and lacks a portion of them. The sample consists of some 96,000 clones, around four fifths of them appearing once. The sequencing input was peripheral blood. Receptors were obtained from a man in his 70s with active or convalescent COVID-19. Each CDR3 is given with its conserved first and last residue. A D gene is named only where the DNA matches it firmly. Clone size is shown for a subset of rows, as once, few, many or a class of expanded clone.

>few|NA|TRBJ1-5|TRBV4-1
TGCGCCAGCAGCCAAGATAAATATAGCAATCAGCCCCAGCATTTT
CASSQDKYSNQPQHF
>NA|TRBD2|TRBJ2-5|TRBV9
TGTGCCAGCAGCGTGGCCGGGACTAGCAAGGAGACCCAGTACTTC
CASSVAGTSKETQYF
>NA|TRBD1|TRBJ1-6|TRBV6-5
TGTGCCAGCAGTTACGGGACAGGGAATTCACCCCTCCACTTT
CASSYGTGNSPLHF
>NA|TRBD1|TRBJ1-4|TRBV5-4
TGTGCCAGCAGCTTGGGGGGACAGGGCGATGAAAAACTGTTTTTT
CASSLGGQGDEKLFF
>NA|NA|TRBJ1-1|TRBV18
TGTGCCAGCTCACCAGGCTTCGAGGGTGGCACTGAAGCTTTCTTT
CASSPGFEGGTEAFF
>NA|TRBD1|TRBJ2-4|TRBV29-1
TGCAGCGGGGGGGACAGGGTCAACATTCAGTACTTC
CSGGDRVNIQYF
>NA|TRBD1|TRBJ2-7|TRBV29-1
TGCAGCGCTCTGGACAGGGCGGCAACGGGGGAGCAGTACTTC
CSALDRAATGEQYF
>NA|TRBD1|TRBJ1-2|TRBV12-3/TRBV12-4
TGTGCCAGCAGGACAGGGGGCTATGGCTACACCTTC
CASRTGGYGYTF
>NA|TRBD1|TRBJ1-4|TRBV4-1
TGCGCCAGCAGCCAAACAGGGGGCGGAGTTGAAAAACTGTTTTTT
CASSQTGGGVEKLFF
>NA|TRBD1|TRBJ2-7|TRBV24-1
TGTGCCACCAGTGACGCGACAGGGCCCGGTCGGCAGTACTTC
CATSDATGPGRQYF
>NA|NA|TRBJ2-3|TRBV6-6
TGTGCCAGCAGCTACCCTAGCACAGATACGCAGTATTTT
CASSYPSTDTQYF
>NA|NA|TRBJ1-6|TRBV6-5
TGTGCCAGCACTTCGGGTAATTCACCCCTCCACTTT
CASTSGNSPLHF
>NA|NA|TRBJ1-5|TRBV2
TGTGCCAGCAATCAATACGAGGATCAGCCCCAGCATTTT
CASNQYEDQPQHF
>NA|NA|TRBJ1-4|TRBV11-2
TGTGCCAGCAAGGCGGGCTCTGCTAATGAAAAACTGTTTTTT
CASKAGSANEKLFF
>NA|NA|TRBJ2-7|TRBV7-7
TGTGCCAGCAGTCCAATAGGGGTTTGGGTGCAGTACTTC
CASSPIGVWVQYF